The rows below give T cell receptor beta chains drawn from one sample of a study of T-cell reconstitution after alpha-beta-depleted transplantation in children. TCRdb itself ran the PCR reads through MiXCR, one entry per CDR3 protein. The sample contains 550,000 to 600,000 distinct CDR3 sequences, under 30% of which appear only once. The sequences come from PBMCs, mostly from graft donor cells, collected 360 days after TCRalphabeta/CD19-depleted stem cell transplant. The origin of the receptors is a boy younger than two who had a stem cell transplant for acute myeloid leukemia, so the T cells may come from the graft donor. Both conserved end residues are part of each CDR3. The order of the fields is J gene, V gene, clone size, D gene, CDR3 length, CDR3 protein, CDR3 DNA. A D gene is named only where the DNA matches it firmly. Part of the rows lack a size; the others show once, few, many or a class for expanded clones.

J: TRBJ2-1; V: TRBV9; size: .; D: .; length: 16; CDR3: CASSVEHRSTLNEQFF; DNA: TGTGCCAGCAGCGTAGAACACAGGTCAACCCTCAATGAGCAGTTCTTC
J: TRBJ2-5; V: TRBV18; size: .; D: TRBD1; length: 13; CDR3: CASLKDRAETQYF; DNA: TGTGCCAGCTTAAAGGACAGGGCAGAGACCCAGTACTTC
J: TRBJ1-4; V: TRBV13; size: few; D: .; length: 14; CDR3: CASSLSNLGEKLFF; DNA: TGTGCCAGCAGCTTATCGAATTTGGGGGAAAAACTGTTTTTT
J: TRBJ2-7; V: TRBV7-2; size: few; D: TRBD1; length: 15; CDR3: CASSSQGQGIYEQYF; DNA: TGTGCCAGCAGCTCCCAGGGACAGGGGATTTACGAGCAGTACTTC
J: TRBJ2-3; V: TRBV12-3/TRBV12-4; size: .; D: .; length: 15; CDR3: CASSSQAGGTDTQYF; DNA: TGTGCCAGCAGTTCCCAAGCTGGGGGCACAGATACGCAGTATTTT
J: TRBJ2-3; V: TRBV20-1; size: many; D: .; length: 13; CDR3: CSAREGEADTQYF; DNA: TGCAGTGCTAGAGAAGGGGAGGCAGATACGCAGTATTTT
J: TRBJ2-1; V: TRBV5-1; size: many; D: .; length: 14; CDR3: CASSSRTDGNEQFF; DNA: TGCGCCAGCAGCTCAAGGACAGATGGGAATGAGCAGTTCTTC
J: TRBJ2-2; V: TRBV7-9; size: .; D: TRBD1; length: 14; CDR3: CATPGGSNTGELFF; DNA: TGTGCCACTCCAGGGGGTTCGAACACCGGGGAGCTGTTTTTT
J: TRBJ2-2; V: TRBV28; size: .; D: .; length: 14; CDR3: CASSLRRGSGELFF; DNA: TGTGCCAGCAGTTTACGACGTGGGAGTGGGGAGCTGTTTTTT
J: TRBJ2-6; V: TRBV20-1; size: many; D: .; length: 17; CDR3: CSAREGFMLSGANVLTF; DNA: TGCAGTGCTAGAGAAGGGTTTATGCTTAGTGGGGCCAACGTCCTGACTTTC
J: TRBJ2-1; V: TRBV7-2; size: .; D: .; length: 17; CDR3: CASSLAPFQGGYNEQFF; DNA: TGTGCCAGCAGCTTAGCTCCTTTCCAGGGAGGATACAATGAGCAGTTCTTC
J: TRBJ1-4; V: TRBV6-5; size: many; D: .; length: 14; CDR3: CASSPRAANEKLFF; DNA: TGTGCCAGCAGTCCCAGGGCGGCTAATGAAAAACTGTTTTTT
J: TRBJ2-1; V: TRBV7-8; size: many; D: .; length: 15; CDR3: CASSLSGGAGNEQFF; DNA: TGTGCCAGCAGCTTAAGTGGGGGGGCTGGTAATGAGCAGTTCTTC
J: TRBJ1-2; V: TRBV6-5; size: few; D: .; length: 14; CDR3: CASSYQDRAYGYTF; DNA: TGTGCCAGCAGTTACCAAGACAGAGCGTATGGCTACACCTTC
J: TRBJ1-1; V: TRBV29-1; size: many; D: .; length: 11; CDR3: CSVVMPTEAFF; DNA: TGCAGCGTTGTAATGCCCACTGAAGCTTTCTTT
J: TRBJ1-1; V: TRBV29-1; size: .; D: .; length: 15; CDR3: CSAEGGSGARTEAFF; DNA: TGCAGCGCCGAGGGGGGGTCGGGGGCAAGAACTGAAGCTTTCTTT
J: TRBJ2-7; V: TRBV4-3; size: many; D: .; length: 15; CDR3: CASSQGWSGSHEQYF; DNA: TGCGCCAGCAGCCAAGGGTGGTCCGGGTCCCACGAGCAGTACTTC
J: TRBJ2-6; V: TRBV4-3; size: .; D: .; length: 16; CDR3: CASSQDKGVGANVLTF; DNA: TGCGCCAGCAGCCAAGATAAAGGGGTGGGGGCCAACGTCCTGACTTTC
J: TRBJ2-3; V: TRBV12-5; size: .; D: .; length: 12; CDR3: CASGLPGNTQYF; DNA: TGTGCTAGTGGGCTGCCGGGAAATACGCAGTATTTT
J: TRBJ2-1; V: TRBV12-3/TRBV12-4; size: .; D: .; length: 14; CDR3: CASSLGDRRNEQFF; DNA: TGTGCCAGCAGTTTAGGGGATCGGCGCAATGAGCAGTTCTTC